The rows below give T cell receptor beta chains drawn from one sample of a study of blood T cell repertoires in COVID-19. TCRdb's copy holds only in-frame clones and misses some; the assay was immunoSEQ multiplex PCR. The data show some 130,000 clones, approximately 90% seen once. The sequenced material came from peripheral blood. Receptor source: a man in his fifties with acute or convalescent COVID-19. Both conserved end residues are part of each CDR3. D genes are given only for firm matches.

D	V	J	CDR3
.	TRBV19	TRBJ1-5	CASSFSEQPQHF
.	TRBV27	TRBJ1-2	CASSLGRGEFYGYTF
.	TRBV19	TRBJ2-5	CASREVGAMGTQYF
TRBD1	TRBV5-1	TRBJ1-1	CASSSTGPREAFF
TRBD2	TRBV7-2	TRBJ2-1	CASSFTGGTRNEQFF
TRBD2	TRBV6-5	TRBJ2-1	CASSWSGGTPAEQFF
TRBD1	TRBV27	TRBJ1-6	CASSSRQGALNSPLHF
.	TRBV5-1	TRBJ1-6	CASSLTTVGYNSPLHF
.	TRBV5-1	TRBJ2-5	CASSPSGPGTQYF
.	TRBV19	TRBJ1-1	CASSIMAGNTEAFF
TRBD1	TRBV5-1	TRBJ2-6	CASSPSTGNSGANVLTF
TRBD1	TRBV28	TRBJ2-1	CASSPNPPGQGYNEQFF
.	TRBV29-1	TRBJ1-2	CSVGPEYGYTF
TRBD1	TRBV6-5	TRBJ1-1	CASSLDRATEAFF
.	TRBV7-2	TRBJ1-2	CASSLLGQGSGYTF
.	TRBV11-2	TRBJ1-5	CASSLDPFNQPQHF
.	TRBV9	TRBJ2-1	CASSVGSLSSYNEQFF
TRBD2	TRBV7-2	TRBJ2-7	CASSLDGLATRGQYF
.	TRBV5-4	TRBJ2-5	CASSFRSVETQYF
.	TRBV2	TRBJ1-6	CASSEVAGAGRVSPLHF